Presented here are 30 T cell receptor beta chains from one specimen sequenced in a study of response to subunit inactivated influenza vaccine. TCRdb recomputed calls from the RT-PCR reads with MiXCR, one row per CDR3 protein. This sample has hundreds of thousands of distinct CDR3 sequences, with 15% to 20% found just once. The input for sequencing was PBMCs from blood, taken less than 6 days after vaccination. These TCRs come from a man between 50 and 59 years old who received an inactivated influenza vaccine.

The chain joins TRBV5-1 to TRBJ2-3, with 8 bases lining up with TRBD2. Per germline, CDR1 SGHRS and CDR2 YFSETQ. With V trimmed by 0 bases and J by 3 bases, 6 bases remained unmatched. The CDR3 spans 16 residues. The CDR3, as DNA: TGCGCCAGCAGCTTGGTTGGTAGCGGGATAACAGATACGCAGTATTTT. Protein: CASSLVGSGITDTQYF.

The chain couples TRBV7-9 to TRBJ1-1, with D possibly matching TRBD1 (5 bases). Trimming removed 3 bases at V and 4 bases at J, with 15 bases between. This CDR3 has 15 amino acids. CDR1 SEHNR and CDR2 FQNEAQ come from the germline V gene (reference sequence). DNA of the CDR3: TGTGCCAGCAGCTTGGACACGACCAGGACCACTGAAGCTTTCTTT. Residues: CASSLDTTRTTEAFF.

The chain couples TRBV11-2 to TRBJ2-5, with D perhaps given as TRBD1 or TRBD2 (6 bases each). The V gene lost 0 bases and the J gene lost 5 bases, with 19 bases spanning the gap. CDR1 and CDR2 (germline): SGHAT, FQNNGV. This CDR3 region has 17 residues. CDR3 in DNA: TGTGCCAGCAGCTTAGAACGGGGGCGAGGTTTTATGGAGACCCAGTACTTC. This translates into CASSLERGRGFMETQYF.

V and J are TRBV6-1 and TRBJ2-1, with D perhaps matching TRBD1 or TRBD2 (6 bases each). Trimming cost V 6 bases and J 3 bases, with 15 bases left between them. The CDR3 runs to 15 residues. Germline V lookup: CDR1 MNHNS, CDR2 SASEGT. This CDR3 reads CASRDYRVFYNEQFF. CDR3 sequence (DNA): TGTGCCAGCAGGGACTACAGGGTATTCTACAATGAGCAGTTCTTC.

The sample holds many counts of this clonotype. The rearrangement uses TRBV4-3 and TRBJ2-5; weak D call: TRBD1 (7 bases). This CDR3 comprises 15 residues. Germline assignment: CDR1 LGHNA and CDR2 YSLEER. The V and J ends lost 4 bases and 5 bases respectively, with 17 bases between them. The CDR3 region is CASSLNRGGGETQYF. The CDR3 DNA reads TGCGCCAGCAGCCTAAACAGGGGAGGAGGGGAGACCCAGTACTTC.

This chain connects TRBV14 to TRBJ2-6; D is undetermined. V was pared by 3 bases and J by 1 base, with 7 bases between. The germline V gene has CDR1 SGHDN and CDR2 FVKESK. The CDR3 runs 15 residues. The CDR3 loop reads CASSHMESGANVLTF. The CDR3 bases are TGTGCCAGCAGCCACATGGAGTCTGGGGCCAACGTCCTGACTTTC.

At least ten counts were recorded for this clonotype. This rearrangement joins TRBV5-1 to TRBJ2-2; no clear D gene. In germline, CDR1 is SGHRS, CDR2 YFSETQ. Trimming stripped 0 bases from V and 1 base from J, with 7 bases between. The CDR3 totals 15 residues. The CDR3 region is CASSLAGKNTGELFF. CDR3 nucleotides: TGCGCCAGCAGCTTGGCAGGAAAGAACACCGGGGAGCTGTTTTTT.

This chain joins TRBV5-6 and TRBJ2-1, with 13 positions matching TRBD2. V lost 3 bases to trimming and J lost 0 bases; unmatched junction nucleotides: 9. The germline CDR1 and CDR2 sequences are SGHDT and YYEEEE. There are 19 residues in the CDR3. CDR3 region: CASSSILAGGPSSYNEQFF. CDR3 bases: TGTGCCAGCAGCTCGATACTAGCGGGAGGGCCCAGCTCCTACAATGAGCAGTTCTTC.

The chain employs TRBV6-1 and TRBJ2-2; 9 bases agree with TRBD1. This CDR3 spans 16 amino acids. Germline lookup yields CDR1 MNHNS and CDR2 SASEGT. Trimming cost V 6 bases and J 2 bases; bases outside gene matches: 7. The CDR3 bases are TGTGCCAGCAGGCCACAGGGGGCGGTCAACACCGGGGAGCTGTTTTTT. Protein sequence: CASRPQGAVNTGELFF.

In this sample, this clonotype turned up a few times. The gene calls are TRBV3-1 and TRBJ1-3, with D hard to call. The CDR3 covers 17 residues. Trimming cost V 1 base and J 1 base, with 14 bases left between them. CDR1 LGHDT and CDR2 YNNKEL come from the germline V gene (reference sequence). The CDR3 region has the DNA TGTGCCAGCAGCCAAGTCCTAGCTTCATTTTCTGGAAACACCATATATTTT. This gives the protein CASSQVLASFSGNTIYF.

As DNA, the CDR3 is TGCGCCAGCAGCTTGGCCACGGTCTATGAAGCTTTCTTT. Residues: CASSLATVYEAFF. The chain uses TRBV5-1 and TRBJ1-1; D gene uncertain. The germline V and J ends were trimmed by 0 bases and 7 bases, with 10 bases remaining between them. The CDR3 spans 13 residues. The germline gives CDR1 SGHRS, CDR2 YFSETQ. The complete variable domain, with remaining parts taken from reference TRBV5-1 and TRBJ1-1, reads KAGVTQTPRYLIKTRGQQVTLSCSPISGHRSVSWYQQTPGQGLQFLFEYFSETQRNKGNFPGRFSGRQFSNSRSEMNVSTLELGDSALYLCASSLATVYEAFFGQGTRLTVV.

This clonotype appeared a few times. The V gene is TRBV2, the J gene TRBJ1-6; D is possibly TRBD1 (5 bases). This CDR3 comprises 16 residues. The V and J ends lost 7 bases and 7 bases respectively, with 20 bases between them. The V gene's germline CDR1 is SNHLY and CDR2 FYNNEI. CDR3: CASKGTGPGRNSPLHF. In nucleotides, the CDR3 is TGTGCCAGCAAAGGAACCGGGCCAGGGCGGAATTCACCCCTCCACTTT.

This clonotype was picked up a small number of times. CDR3 in amino acids: CSVDNGFPGELFF. The CDR3 bases are TGCAGCGTTGATAATGGGTTCCCCGGGGAGCTGTTTTTT. The V and J genes are TRBV29-1 and TRBJ2-2; D is unresolved. The germline CDR1 and CDR2 sequences are SQVTM and ANQGSEA. The CDR3 sequence is 13 residues long. The V end was cut by 3 bases, the J end by 6 bases, with 11 bases between.

As for this clonotype: At one of its ends the junction is not consistent with the germline gene, which may arise from a read error. The chain carries TRBV5-1 and TRBJ2-2, with no clear D. The length of the CDR3 is 14 residues. Germline assignment: CDR1 SGHRS and CDR2 YFSETQ. CDR3 in amino acids: CASRLDPNTGELFF. CDR3 bases: TGCGCCAGCCGCTTGGATCCGAACACCGGGGAGCTGTTTTTT.

This clonotype was seen ten or more times. CDR3 residues: CAISEPRASRLTQYF. The CDR3 region has the DNA TGTGCCATCAGTGAGCCAAGGGCTAGCCGGTTGACCCAGTACTTC. V usage is TRBV10-3 and J usage is TRBJ2-5; the D gene is possibly TRBD2 (5 bases). The CDR3 spans 15 residues. V was cut by 2 bases and J by 7 bases, with 17 bases left in between. Germline assignment: CDR1 ENHRY and CDR2 SYGVKD.

The chain carries TRBV12-3 or TRBV12-4 and TRBJ1-2; 7 bases map to TRBD1. This CDR3 has 16 amino acids. With V trimmed by 5 bases and J by 5 bases, 14 bases remained unmatched. The DNA for the CDR3 is TGTGCCAGCAGTCCTCGACAGGGCCCTTCAAAATATGGCTACACCTTC. Translating it yields CASSPRQGPSKYGYTF.

Only a few counts were recorded for this clonotype. The chain recombines TRBV27 with TRBJ2-1; 10 nucleotides agree with TRBD2. Per germline, CDR1 MNHEY and CDR2 SMNVEV (reference sequence). V lost 5 bases to trimming and J lost 4 bases; unmatched junction nucleotides: 2. The CDR3 is made up of 14 amino acids. The CDR3, as DNA: TGTGCCAGCAGTGAACTAGCGGGGTACAATGAGCAGTTCTTC. Translation gives CASSELAGYNEQFF.

The chain is built from TRBV20-1 and TRBJ1-1; 7 bases match TRBD1. The CDR3 length is 13 residues. The V gene's germline CDR1 is DFQATT and CDR2 SNEGSKA (reference sequence). J lost 0 bases, V lost 6 bases, and 4 bases had no gene match. DNA of the CDR3: TGCAGTGCCCAACAGGGGATGAACACTGAAGCTTTCTTT. It is translated as CSAQQGMNTEAFF.

This clonotype was counted only a few times. V gene TRBV6-4 combines with J gene TRBJ2-3; a possible D gene is TRBD2 (7 bases). This CDR3 is 19 amino acids long. The V end was cut by 5 bases, the J end by 1 base, with 25 bases between. CDR1 is MRHNA and CDR2 is SNTAGT in the germline V gene. In DNA form, the CDR3 reads TGTGCCAGCAGTAACAGGAAGGGCGGGGGCCTTGGTGGCACAGATACGCAGTATTTT. Translated, it gives CASSNRKGGGLGGTDTQYF.

In its sample, this clonotype was seen a few times. The genes are TRBV12-3 or TRBV12-4 and TRBJ2-2; 9 bases fit TRBD2. V lost 4 bases to trimming and J lost 6 bases; unmatched junction nucleotides: 6. The CDR3 totals 15 residues. CDR3 protein: CASSWLAGKAGELFF. The CDR3 nucleotides read TGTGCCAGCAGTTGGCTAGCGGGAAAGGCCGGGGAGCTGTTTTTT.

This chain connects TRBV5-1 to TRBJ2-6; the D is unclear. The ends were cut back, 3 bases at V and 0 bases at J, with 10 bases in the middle. The CDR3 sequence is 16 residues long. Germline V gene lookup returns CDR1 SGHRS and CDR2 YFSETQ. The DNA of the CDR3 is TGCGCCAGCAGCTCCACCCAGGTCTCTGGGGCCAACGTCCTGACTTTC. Its protein product is CASSSTQVSGANVLTF. The full variable domain, its missing parts supplied by reference TRBV5-1 and TRBJ2-6, is KAGVTQTPRYLIKTRGQQVTLSCSPISGHRSVSWYQQTPGQGLQFLFEYFSETQRNKGNFPGRFSGRQFSNSRSEMNVSTLELGDSALYLCASSSTQVSGANVLTFGAGSRLTVL.

The chain couples TRBV24-1 to TRBJ2-7, with 8 bases matching TRBD2. V shed 4 bases and J 4 bases; nucleotides not matched to a gene: 5. Germline V gene lookup returns CDR1 KGHDR and CDR2 SFDVKD. CDR3 length equals 14 residues. CDR3 DNA sequence: TGTGCCACCAGTGACGGTAGCGGGGTATACGAGCAGTACTTC. Its protein product is CATSDGSGVYEQYF.

This sequence joins TRBV5-1 and TRBJ2-5; 11 nucleotides line up with TRBD2. Germline V gives CDR1 SGHRS, CDR2 YFSETQ. The CDR3 is 15 amino acids. J lost 5 bases, V lost 1 base, and 4 bases had no gene match. DNA of the CDR3: TGCGCCAGCAGCTTGTTGACTAGCGGGGCGGAGACCCAGTACTTC. Amino acid sequence: CASSLLTSGAETQYF.

DNA of the CDR3: TGTGCCAGCAGCAAGGGACAGTCCTACAATGAGCAGTTCTTC. Encoded protein: CASSKGQSYNEQFF. The chain employs TRBV9 and TRBJ2-1; 7 bases are a match to TRBD1. Germline V gene data show CDR1 as SGDLS and CDR2 as YYNGEE. J gave up 1 base and V 4 bases, and 2 bases lay outside the gene matches. This CDR3 is 14 amino acids long.

The genes are TRBV12-3 or TRBV12-4 and TRBJ2-7; D may be TRBD2 (7 bases). This CDR3 contains 13 residues. V was pared by 3 bases and J by 10 bases, with 16 bases between. CDR3 residues: CASSLRLGGPQYF. CDR3 nucleotides: TGTGCCAGCAGTTTGAGACTCGGGGGGCCACAGTACTTC.

This clonotype was seen only a few times. V usage is TRBV27 and J usage is TRBJ2-1; 9 bases line up with TRBD2. Germline CDR1 reads MNHEY; CDR2 reads SMNVEV (reference sequence). This CDR3 contains 18 residues. With V trimmed by 0 bases and J by 3 bases, 9 bases remained unmatched. CDR3 sequence: CASSLSLAGTFYYNEQFF. The CDR3 region has the DNA TGTGCCAGCAGTTTATCCCTAGCGGGGACTTTCTACTACAATGAGCAGTTCTTC.

V usage is TRBV4-1 and J usage is TRBJ2-5; no firm D call. The ends were cut back, 1 base at V and 5 bases at J, with 14 bases in the middle. This CDR3 is 15 amino acids long. Germline CDR1 reads MGHRA; CDR2 reads YSYEKL. Written as DNA, the CDR3 is TGCGCCAGCAGCCAAGGGAGCCGAGAGGACGAGACCCAGTACTTC. Residues: CASSQGSREDETQYF.

This clonotype has ten or more counts. This sequence joins TRBV12-3 or TRBV12-4 and TRBJ2-7, with a possible D match to TRBD2 (5 bases). V was cut by 0 bases and J by 3 bases, with 9 bases left in between. This CDR3 has 14 residues. The chain's CDR3 is CASSLAGVYYEQYF. CDR3 coding DNA: TGTGCCAGCAGTTTAGCGGGAGTGTACTACGAGCAGTACTTC.

A few counts support this clonotype. V usage is TRBV28 and J usage is TRBJ2-7; 7 nucleotides match TRBD2. The CDR3 totals 13 residues. V gave up 7 bases and J gave up 7 bases; unmatched junction bases: 10. Germline V CDR1 and CDR2: MDHEN, SYDVKM. The CDR3 spells CASTPGRRMEQYF. The CDR3 DNA sequence: TGTGCCAGCACCCCCGGGAGGCGTATGGAGCAGTACTTC. Using reference TRBV28 and TRBJ2-7 for the parts outside the CDR3, the full variable domain is DVKVTQSSRYLVKRTGEKVFLECVQDMDHENMFWYRQDPGLGLRLIYFSYDVKMKEKGDIPEGYSVSREKKERFSLILESASTNQTSMYLCASTPGRRMEQYFGPGTRLTVT.

V usage is TRBV3-1 and J usage is TRBJ2-1; 8 positions agree with TRBD2. V lost 3 bases to trimming and J lost 0 bases; unmatched junction nucleotides: 16. Germline V lookup: CDR1 LGHDT, CDR2 YNNKEL (reference sequence). The CDR3 has 20 amino acids. The CDR3 reads CASSHPASGYTLSSYNEQFF. The CDR3, as DNA: TGTGCCAGCAGCCATCCCGCTAGCGGGTACACTTTGAGCTCCTACAATGAGCAGTTCTTC.